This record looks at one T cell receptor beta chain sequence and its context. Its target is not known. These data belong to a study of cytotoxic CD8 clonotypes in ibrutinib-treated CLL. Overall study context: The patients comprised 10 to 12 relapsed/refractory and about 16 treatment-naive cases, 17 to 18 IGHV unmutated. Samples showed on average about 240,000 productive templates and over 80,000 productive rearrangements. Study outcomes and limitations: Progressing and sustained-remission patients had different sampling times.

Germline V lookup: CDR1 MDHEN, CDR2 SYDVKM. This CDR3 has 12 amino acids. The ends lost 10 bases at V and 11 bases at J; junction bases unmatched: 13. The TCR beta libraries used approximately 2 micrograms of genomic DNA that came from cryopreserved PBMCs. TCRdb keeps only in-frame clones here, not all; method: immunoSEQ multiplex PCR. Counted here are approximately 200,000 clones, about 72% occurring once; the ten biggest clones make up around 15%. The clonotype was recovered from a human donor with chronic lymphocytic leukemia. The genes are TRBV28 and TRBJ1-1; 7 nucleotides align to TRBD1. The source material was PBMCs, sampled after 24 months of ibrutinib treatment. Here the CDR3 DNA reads TGTGCCATCAGGGGGACCCTCGGGGAGGCTTTCTTT. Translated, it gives CAIRGTLGEAFF.